The entry that follows covers one T cell receptor (beta chain) sequence. The V and J ends lost 2 bases and 5 bases respectively, with 25 bases between them. Looked up from germline, CDR1 is MNHNS and CDR2 is SASEGT. The CDR3 covers 18 residues. These data come from a study of cytomegalovirus exposure and HLA in healthy donors. Assay used: immunoSEQ multiplex PCR; TCRdb lists only in-frame clones, some missing. Altogether 75,000 to 90,000 clones are present, 90% to 96% being singletons, with the ten largest covering 1.6%. The TCR sequence derives from a man younger than 35 in good health and CMV-seropositive. This chain connects TRBV6-1 to TRBJ2-7, with a tentative D call TRBD1 (6 bases). Input material: PBMCs. The CDR3 sequence: CASSESRFGMNRADEQYF. Here the CDR3 DNA reads TGTGCCAGCAGTGAAAGCCGATTCGGGATGAACAGGGCGGACGAGCAGTACTTC.